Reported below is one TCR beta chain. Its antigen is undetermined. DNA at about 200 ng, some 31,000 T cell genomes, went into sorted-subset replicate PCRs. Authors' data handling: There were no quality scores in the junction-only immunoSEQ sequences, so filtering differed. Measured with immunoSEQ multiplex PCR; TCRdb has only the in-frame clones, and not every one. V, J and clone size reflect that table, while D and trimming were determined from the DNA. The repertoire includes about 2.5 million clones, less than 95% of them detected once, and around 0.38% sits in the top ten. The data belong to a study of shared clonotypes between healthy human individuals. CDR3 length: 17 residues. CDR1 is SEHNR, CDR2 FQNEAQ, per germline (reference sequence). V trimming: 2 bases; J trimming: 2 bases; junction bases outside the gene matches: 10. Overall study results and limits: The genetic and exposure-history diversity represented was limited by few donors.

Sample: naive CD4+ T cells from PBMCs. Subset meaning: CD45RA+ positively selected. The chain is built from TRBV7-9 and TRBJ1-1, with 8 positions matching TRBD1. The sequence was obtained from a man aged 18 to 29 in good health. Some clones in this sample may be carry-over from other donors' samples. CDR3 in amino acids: CASSLLWGRGLNTEAFF. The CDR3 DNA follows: TGTGCCAGCAGCTTACTCTGGGGCAGGGGGCTAAACACTGAAGCTTTCTTT. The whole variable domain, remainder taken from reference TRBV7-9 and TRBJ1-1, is DTGVSQNPRHKITKRGQNVTFRCDPISEHNRLYWYRQTLGQGPEFLTYFQNEAQLEKSRLLSDRFSAERPKGSFSTLEIQRTEQGDSAMYLCASSLLWGRGLNTEAFFGQGTRLTVV.